Listed below are T cell receptor beta chains from one sample, sequenced in a study of type 1 and type 2 diabetes patients. MiXCR, applied by TCRdb to the multiplex PCR reads, yields one record per CDR3 protein. The table has about 270,000 distinct CDR3 sequences, roughly 50% seen once. The source material was peripheral blood mononuclear cells (PBMCs). The receptors originated from a man aged 18 to 29 with type 2 diabetes. The CDR3 runs from the conserved cysteine through the conserved F or W. A D gene is named only where the DNA matches it firmly. Only part of the rows carry a size: once, few, many, or a class if the clone is expanded.

clone size	D gene	V gene	J gene	CDR3 DNA	CDR3 protein
-	-	TRBV6-1	TRBJ1-1	TGTGCCAGCAGTTACTCGACTAGTACTGGAGCTTTCTTT	CASSYSTSTGAFF
many	TRBD2	TRBV29-1	TRBJ2-7	TGCAGCGTTGAGGAGACTAGCGGTACCTACGAGCAGTACTTC	CSVEETSGTYEQYF
-	-	TRBV12-3/TRBV12-4	TRBJ1-1	TGTGCCAGCAGCTTAGTGCCAGACGAAGCTTTCTTT	CASSLVPDEAFF
-	-	TRBV2	TRBJ2-7	TGTGCCAGCAGTTTATTCCGGGACATAAGCTACGAGCAGTACTTC	CASSLFRDISYEQYF
-	TRBD2	TRBV7-6	TRBJ2-1	TGTGCCAGCAGCTCCCCTAGCGGGAGGAACAATGAGCAGTTCTTC	CASSSPSGRNNEQFF
-	-	TRBV7-3	TRBJ1-6	TGTGCCAGCAGCTTACGAGGACCGATTGACGGGAATTCACCCCTCCACTTT	CASSLRGPIDGNSPLHF
-	-	TRBV27	TRBJ2-4	TGTGCCAGCAGTTTATCCCTGGACCTAGCCAAAAACATTCAGTACTTC	CASSLSLDLAKNIQYF
-	TRBD1	TRBV10-2	TRBJ1-4	TGCGCCAGCAGCGGACAGGCTAATGAAAAACTGTTTTTT	CASSGQANEKLFF
-	TRBD1	TRBV6-1	TRBJ2-7	TGTGCCAGCAGTGAATCGCCCGGACAGGGGGCCCACGAGCAGTACTTC	CASSESPGQGAHEQYF
-	-	TRBV9	TRBJ1-2	TGTGCCAGCAGCGTAGGCGGAGGAGGAGGCTACACCTTC	CASSVGGGGGYTF
few	-	TRBV30	TRBJ2-7	TGTGCCTGGAGTGTGGGGGTAGGGAGCTACGAGCAGTACTTC	CAWSVGVGSYEQYF
-	-	TRBV7-2	TRBJ1-1	TGTGCCTACGCCAAAACAGGGAGGACTGAAGCTTCCTTT	CAYAKTGRTEASF
many	-	TRBV7-2	TRBJ2-7	TGTGCCAGCAGCTTAGTCCAGTTCAACGAGCAGTACTTC	CASSLVQFNEQYF
-	TRBD2	TRBV7-6	TRBJ2-3	TGTACCAGCAGCTTAGCGCTAGCGGGAGGAGCAGATACGCAGTATTTT	CTSSLALAGGADTQYF
-	-	TRBV19	TRBJ1-4	TGTGCCAGTAGCATAGACAGTGCAACTAATGAAAAACTGTTTTTT	CASSIDSATNEKLFF
-	-	TRBV2	TRBJ1-5	TGTGCCAGCCAGGAGGTATATTCGGATCAGCCCCAGCATTTT	CASQEVYSDQPQHF
-	-	TRBV6-5	TRBJ2-2	TGTGCCAGCAGTTACTGGACCCGGGGGTCCGGGGAGCTGTTTTTT	CASSYWTRGSGELFF
-	-	TRBV30	TRBJ2-6	TGTGCCTGGGAGGTTCTCTCTGGGGCCAACGTCCTGACTTTC	CAWEVLSGANVLTF
-	TRBD2	TRBV27	TRBJ2-7	TGTGCCAGCTCCATCCTGCCCCGGGGGGGCGAGCAGTACTTC	CASSILPRGGEQYF
once	-	TRBV20-1	TRBJ2-5	TGCAGTGCTAGCCCCACGGACAGACAAGAGACCCAGTACTTC	CSASPTDRQETQYF
few	TRBD1	TRBV14	TRBJ1-4	TGTGCCAGCAGCCTACGACGGACAGGGGGAGATAATGAAAAACTGTTTTTT	CASSLRRTGGDNEKLFF
-	-	TRBV5-1	TRBJ1-1	TGCGCCAGCAGCTGGAGCGTCACAGGGAACACTGAAGCTTTCTTT	CASSWSVTGNTEAFF
few	-	TRBV7-8	TRBJ2-6	TGTGCCAGCGGACTAATCCTCTCTGGGGCCAACGTCCTGACTTTC	CASGLILSGANVLTF
few	TRBD2	TRBV5-1	TRBJ2-1	TGCGCCAGCAGCTCCCCCGGGACTAGTTTCTCTGAGCAGTTCTTC	CASSSPGTSFSEQFF
-	TRBD1	TRBV14	TRBJ1-1	TGTGCCAGCAGCCACAGGGGGGTTGGCACTGAAGCTTTCTTT	CASSHRGVGTEAFF
-	TRBD1	TRBV2	TRBJ1-3	TGTGCCAGCAGTGAACCGGGACAGGGGGTTCGAAACATCATATATTTT	CASSEPGQGVRNIIYF
once	-	TRBV6-1	TRBJ1-2	TGTGCCAGCACCCAAGCCGGAGGCTACACCTTC	CASTQAGGYTF